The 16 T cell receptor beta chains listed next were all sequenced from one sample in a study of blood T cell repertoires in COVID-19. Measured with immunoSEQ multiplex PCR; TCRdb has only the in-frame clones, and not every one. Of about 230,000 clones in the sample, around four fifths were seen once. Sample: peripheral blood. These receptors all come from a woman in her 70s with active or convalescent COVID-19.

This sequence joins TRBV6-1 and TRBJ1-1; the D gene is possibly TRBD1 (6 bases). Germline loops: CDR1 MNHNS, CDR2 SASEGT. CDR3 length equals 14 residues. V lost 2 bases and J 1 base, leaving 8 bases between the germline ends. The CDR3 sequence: CASSEQGSNTEAFF. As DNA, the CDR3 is TGTGCCAGCAGTGAACAGGGGTCGAACACTGAAGCTTTCTTT.

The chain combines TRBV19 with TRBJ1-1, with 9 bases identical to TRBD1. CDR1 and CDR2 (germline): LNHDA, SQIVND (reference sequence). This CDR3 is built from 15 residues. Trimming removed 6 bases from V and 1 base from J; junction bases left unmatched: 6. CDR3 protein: CASRAGQGPNTEAFF. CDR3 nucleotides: TGTGCCAGTAGGGCCGGACAGGGGCCGAACACTGAAGCTTTCTTT. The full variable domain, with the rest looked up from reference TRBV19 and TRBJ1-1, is DGGITQSPKYLFRKEGQNVTLSCEQNLNHDAMYWYRQDPGQGLRLIYYSQIVNDFQKGDIAEGYSVSREKKESFPLTVTSAQKNPTAFYLCASRAGQGPNTEAFFGQGTRLTVV.

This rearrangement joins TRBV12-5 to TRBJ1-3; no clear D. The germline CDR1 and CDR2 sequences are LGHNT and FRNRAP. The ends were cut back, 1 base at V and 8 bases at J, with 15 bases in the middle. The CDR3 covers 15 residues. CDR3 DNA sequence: TGTGCTAGTGGTTTGGGACCGCTCCCGGGGTACACCATATATTTT. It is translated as CASGLGPLPGYTIYF.

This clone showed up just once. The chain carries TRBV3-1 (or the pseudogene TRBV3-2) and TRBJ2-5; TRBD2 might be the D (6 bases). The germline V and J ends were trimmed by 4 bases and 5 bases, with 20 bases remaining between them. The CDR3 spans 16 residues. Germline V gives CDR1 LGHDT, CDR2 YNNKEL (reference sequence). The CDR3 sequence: CASSRIGGSLGETQYF. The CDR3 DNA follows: TGTGCCAGCAGCCGGATTGGGGGGAGCCTTGGGGAGACCCAGTACTTC.

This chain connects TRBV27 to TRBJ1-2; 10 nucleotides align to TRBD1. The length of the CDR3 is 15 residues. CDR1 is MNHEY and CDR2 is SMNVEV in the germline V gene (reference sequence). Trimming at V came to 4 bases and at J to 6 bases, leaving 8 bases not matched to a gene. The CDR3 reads CASSSRQGAFDGYTF. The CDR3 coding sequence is TGTGCCAGCAGTTCTAGACAGGGGGCGTTCGATGGCTACACCTTC.

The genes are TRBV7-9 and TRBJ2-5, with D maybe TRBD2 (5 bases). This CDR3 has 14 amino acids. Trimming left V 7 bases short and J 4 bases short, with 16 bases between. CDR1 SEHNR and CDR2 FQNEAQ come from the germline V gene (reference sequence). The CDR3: CASTIRGNPETQYF. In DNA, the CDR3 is TGTGCCAGCACCATACGGGGTAATCCAGAGACCCAGTACTTC.

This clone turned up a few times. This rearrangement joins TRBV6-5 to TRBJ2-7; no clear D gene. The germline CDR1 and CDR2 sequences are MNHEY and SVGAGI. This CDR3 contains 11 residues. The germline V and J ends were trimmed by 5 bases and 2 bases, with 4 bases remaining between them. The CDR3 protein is CASSLTYEQYF. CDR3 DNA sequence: TGTGCCAGCAGTCTTACCTACGAGCAGTACTTC.

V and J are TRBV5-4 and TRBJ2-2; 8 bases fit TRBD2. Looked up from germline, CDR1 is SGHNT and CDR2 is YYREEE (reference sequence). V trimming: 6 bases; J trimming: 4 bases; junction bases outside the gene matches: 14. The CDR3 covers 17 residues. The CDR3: CASNPGGAGGTTGELFF. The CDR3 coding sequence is TGTGCCAGCAACCCCGGCGGGGCGGGAGGTACCACCGGGGAGCTGTTTTTT.

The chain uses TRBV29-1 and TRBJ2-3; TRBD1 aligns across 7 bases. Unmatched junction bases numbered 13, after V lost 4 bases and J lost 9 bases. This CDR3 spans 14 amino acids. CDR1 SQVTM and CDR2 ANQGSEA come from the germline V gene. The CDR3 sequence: CSVGQGPPVGTQYF. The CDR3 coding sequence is TGCAGCGTTGGACAGGGTCCCCCTGTTGGAACGCAGTATTTT.

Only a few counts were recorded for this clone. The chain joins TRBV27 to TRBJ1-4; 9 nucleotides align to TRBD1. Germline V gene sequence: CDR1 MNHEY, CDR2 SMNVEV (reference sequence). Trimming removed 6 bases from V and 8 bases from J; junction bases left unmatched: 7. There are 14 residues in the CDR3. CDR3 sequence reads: CASRLQGAGEKLFF. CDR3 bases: TGTGCCAGCAGATTACAGGGGGCTGGGGAAAAACTGTTTTTT.

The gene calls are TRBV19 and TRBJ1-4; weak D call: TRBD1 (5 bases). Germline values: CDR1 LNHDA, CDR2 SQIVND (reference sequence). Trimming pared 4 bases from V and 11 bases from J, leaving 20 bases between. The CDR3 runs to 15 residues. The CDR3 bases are TGTGCCAGTAGTAGCCCCTCGGACATCCTGGGGAAACTGTTTTTT. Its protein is CASSSPSDILGKLFF. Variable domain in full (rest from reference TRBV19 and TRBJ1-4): DGGITQSPKYLFRKEGQNVTLSCEQNLNHDAMYWYRQDPGQGLRLIYYSQIVNDFQKGDIAEGYSVSREKKESFPLTVTSAQKNPTAFYLCASSSPSDILGKLFFGSGTQLSVL.

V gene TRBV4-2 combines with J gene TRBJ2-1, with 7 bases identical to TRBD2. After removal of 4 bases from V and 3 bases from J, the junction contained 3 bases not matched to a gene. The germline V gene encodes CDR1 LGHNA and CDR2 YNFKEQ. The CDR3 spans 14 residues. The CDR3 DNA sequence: TGTGCCAGCAGCCGGGCGGGGGACTACAATGAGCAGTTCTTC. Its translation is CASSRAGDYNEQFF.

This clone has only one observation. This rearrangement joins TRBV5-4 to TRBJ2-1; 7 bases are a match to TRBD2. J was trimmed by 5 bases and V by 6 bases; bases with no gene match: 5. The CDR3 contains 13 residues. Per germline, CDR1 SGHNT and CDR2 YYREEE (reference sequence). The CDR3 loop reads CASTSGVNNEQFF. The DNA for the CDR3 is TGTGCCAGCACTAGCGGAGTCAACAATGAGCAGTTCTTC.

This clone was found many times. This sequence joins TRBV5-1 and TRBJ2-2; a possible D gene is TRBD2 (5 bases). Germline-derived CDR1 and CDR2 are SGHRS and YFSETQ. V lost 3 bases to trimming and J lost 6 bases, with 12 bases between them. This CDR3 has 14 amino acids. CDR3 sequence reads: CASSSPRESGELFF. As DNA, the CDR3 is TGCGCCAGCAGCTCCCCTCGGGAATCCGGGGAGCTGTTTTTT.

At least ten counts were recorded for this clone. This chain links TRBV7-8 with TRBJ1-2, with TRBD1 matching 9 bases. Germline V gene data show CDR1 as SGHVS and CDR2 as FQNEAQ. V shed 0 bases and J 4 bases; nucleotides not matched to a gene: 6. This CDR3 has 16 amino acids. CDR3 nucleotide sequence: TGTGCCAGCAGCTTAGCTAGGGGACAGGGCATCTATGGCTACACCTTC. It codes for CASSLARGQGIYGYTF. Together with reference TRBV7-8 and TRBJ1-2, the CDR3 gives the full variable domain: GAGVSQSPRYKVAKRGQDVALRCDPISGHVSLFWYQQALGQGPEFLTYFQNEAQLDKSGLPSDRFFAERPEGSVSTLKIQRTQQEDSAVYLCASSLARGQGIYGYTFGSGTRLTVV.

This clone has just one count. This CDR3 is CASSQGAVQGGGYTF. In DNA, the CDR3 is TGTGCCAGCAGCCAAGGCGCGGTTCAGGGTGGCGGCTACACCTTC. This chain links TRBV4-2 with TRBJ1-2, with D perhaps matching TRBD1 (5 bases). The V end was cut by 1 base, the J end by 8 bases, with 17 bases between. The CDR3 runs to 15 residues. Germline CDR1 LGHNA, CDR2 YNFKEQ.